The rows below give T cell receptor beta chains drawn from one sample of a study of blood T cell repertoires in COVID-19. The assay was immunoSEQ multiplex PCR, and TCRdb's table has in-frame clones only and misses some. The sample holds 300,000 or so clones, 87% seen once. Material: peripheral blood. These receptors were taken from a man between 45 and 60 years old with active or convalescent COVID-19. CDR3s include the opening cysteine and the closing phenylalanine or tryptophan. A D gene is named only where the DNA matches it firmly. Clone sizes are given selectively: once, few, many, or a class where the clone is expanded.

NA | TRBJ2-1 | NA | TRBV2 | CASSQDYFSYNEQFF | TGTGCCAGCAGCCAAGACTATTTCTCCTACAATGAGCAGTTCTTC
NA | TRBJ2-3 | TRBD2 | TRBV6-5 | CASSQTSGITDTQYF | TGTGCCAGCAGTCAGACTAGCGGGATCACAGATACGCAGTATTTT
NA | TRBJ1-1 | NA | TRBV2 | CASSKQGGDTEAFF | TGTGCCAGCAGCAAACAGGGTGGGGACACTGAAGCTTTCTTT
NA | TRBJ1-1 | NA | TRBV7-9 | CASSLIPMNTEAFF | TGTGCCAGCAGCTTAATCCCTATGAACACTGAAGCTTTCTTT
NA | TRBJ2-3 | TRBD1 | TRBV5-6 | CASSSPGQGDTQYF | TGTGCCAGCAGCTCGCCGGGACAGGGGGATACGCAGTATTTT
NA | TRBJ2-2 | NA | TRBV7-3 | CASSLSQAGELFF | TGTGCCAGCAGCTTATCGCAGGCCGGGGAGCTGTTTTTT
NA | TRBJ1-2 | NA | TRBV10-3 | CAIRGGLYGYTF | TGTGCCATCAGGGGGGGTCTCTATGGCTACACCTTC
NA | TRBJ2-5 | TRBD1 | TRBV3-1/TRBV3-2 | CASSHRTGPLGETQYF | TGTGCCAGCAGCCACCGGACAGGGCCCCTCGGGGAGACCCAGTACTTC
NA | TRBJ2-7 | TRBD1 | TRBV4-3 | CASSQHPGTGDEQYF | TGCGCCAGCAGCCAACATCCCGGGACAGGGGACGAGCAGTACTTC
NA | TRBJ2-1 | TRBD2 | TRBV27 | CASRLSGSSYNEQFF | TGTGCCAGCAGACTGAGCGGGAGCTCCTACAATGAGCAGTTCTTC
once | TRBJ2-2 | NA | TRBV24-1 | CATSDLHENTGELFF | TGTGCCACCAGTGATTTACATGAAAACACCGGGGAGCTGTTTTTT
NA | TRBJ2-2 | TRBD1 | TRBV24-1 | CATSDFFSPGQTNTGELFF | TGTGCCACCAGTGATTTTTTTTCTCCGGGACAGACGAACACCGGGGAGCTGTTTTTT
NA | TRBJ1-1 | TRBD1 | TRBV2 | CASSGQGVMNTEAFF | TGTGCCAGCAGCGGACAGGGGGTTATGAACACTGAAGCTTTCTTT
NA | TRBJ1-1 | NA | TRBV5-5 | CASSLSGGLDTEAFF | TGTGCCAGCAGCTTGAGCGGGGGCTTGGACACTGAAGCTTTCTTT
NA | TRBJ1-1 | NA | TRBV27 | CASSLSRQVLNKAFF | TGTGCCAGCAGTTTATCCAGGCAGGTCCTTAACAAAGCTTTCTTT
NA | TRBJ2-7 | TRBD1 | TRBV28 | CATNLHPGQESSYEQYF | TGTGCCACCAACCTTCATCCGGGACAGGAAAGCTCCTACGAGCAGTACTTC
NA | TRBJ1-2 | TRBD1 | TRBV5-5 | CASSFRQGDGYTF | TGTGCCAGCAGCTTTCGTCAGGGGGATGGCTACACCTTC
few | TRBJ1-5 | NA | TRBV12-3/TRBV12-4 | CASSFGHNQPQHF | TGTGCCAGCAGTTTTGGCCATAATCAGCCCCAGCATTTT
NA | TRBJ1-4 | TRBD1 | TRBV15 | CATSSRTGLNEKLFF | TGTGCCACCAGCAGCAGGACAGGGCTAAATGAAAAACTGTTTTTT
NA | TRBJ2-7 | NA | TRBV4-3 | CASSQRAGLTYEQYF | TGCGCCAGCAGCCAACGGGCGGGGCTCACCTACGAGCAGTACTTC
NA | TRBJ1-2 | NA | TRBV12-3/TRBV12-4 | CASSFGHDYGYTF | TGTGCCAGCAGCTTCGGACACGACTATGGCTACACCTTC
NA | TRBJ2-1 | TRBD2 | TRBV6-4 | CASSRKLAGEDEQFF | TGTGCCAGCAGTCGCAAACTAGCGGGTGAGGATGAGCAGTTCTTC
NA | TRBJ2-7 | NA | TRBV3-1/TRBV3-2 | CASSPSAGYKQYF | TGTGCCAGCAGCCCCTCTGCAGGGTACAAGCAGTACTTC
NA | TRBJ2-5 | NA | TRBV5-1 | CASSHQPASDGGTQETQYF | TGCGCCAGCAGCCACCAGCCGGCTAGCGATGGGGGGACCCAAGAGACCCAGTACTTC
NA | TRBJ2-7 | TRBD2 | TRBV7-2 | CASSFGSGGGEQYF | TGTGCCAGCAGCTTCGGTAGCGGGGGTGGCGAGCAGTACTTC
NA | TRBJ1-2 | TRBD1 | TRBV7-8 | CASSLVHDTIPSETGGGYGYTF | TGTGCCAGCAGCTTAGTCCATGATACCATCCCTTCCGAGACAGGGGGCGGGTATGGCTACACCTTC
NA | TRBJ1-2 | NA | TRBV5-1 | CASSLLSRGANYGYTF | TGCGCCAGCAGCTTGCTCTCGCGGGGGGCTAACTATGGCTACACCTTC
few | TRBJ2-2 | TRBD1 | TRBV15 | CATSRVGQGYTGELFF | TGTGCCACCAGCAGAGTGGGACAGGGGTACACCGGGGAGCTGTTTTTT
NA | TRBJ2-7 | NA | TRBV18 | CASSPRSGDEQYF | TGTGCCAGCTCACCCCGTTCGGGGGACGAGCAGTACTTC
NA | TRBJ2-2 | TRBD1 | TRBV7-9 | CANPTGDTGELFF | TGTGCCAACCCGACAGGGGACACCGGGGAGCTGTTTTTT
NA | TRBJ2-3 | NA | TRBV9 | CASSPRDSPSTDTQYF | TGTGCCAGCAGCCCCCGGGACTCCCCCAGCACAGATACGCAGTATTTT
NA | TRBJ2-7 | TRBD1 | TRBV5-1 | CASSLGPGQGAEQYF | TGCGCCAGCAGCTTGGGCCCGGGACAGGGAGCCGAGCAGTACTTC
NA | TRBJ2-3 | NA | TRBV20-1 | CSASMLAITDTQYF | TGCAGTGCTAGTATGCTAGCGATCACAGATACGCAGTATTTT
NA | TRBJ1-2 | TRBD1 | TRBV28 | CASSSGQGGGYTF | TGTGCCAGCAGTTCAGGACAGGGAGGCGGCTACACCTTC
once | TRBJ2-7 | NA | TRBV9 | CASSPLPQTAAEQYF | TGTGCCAGCAGCCCGCTTCCCCAGACAGCCGCCGAGCAGTACTTC
once | TRBJ2-1 | TRBD2 | TRBV11-2 | CASSPRPGTSGHNEQFF | TGTGCCAGCAGCCCCCGGCCGGGGACTAGCGGCCACAATGAGCAGTTCTTC
NA | TRBJ2-3 | TRBD1 | TRBV28 | CASSLATGVTDTQYF | TGTGCCAGCAGTTTAGCCACAGGGGTCACAGATACGCAGTATTTT
NA | TRBJ1-1 | NA | TRBV18 | CASSPYYPNTEAFF | TGTGCCAGCTCACCCTATTATCCCAACACTGAAGCTTTCTTT
NA | TRBJ2-3 | TRBD2 | TRBV9 | CASSVAGTSGGGPSTDTQYF | TGTGCCAGCAGCGTGGCGGGGACTAGCGGAGGGGGCCCGAGCACAGATACGCAGTATTTT
NA | TRBJ2-7 | TRBD2 | TRBV6-5 | CASSYSGGSTYEQYF | TGTGCCAGCAGTTACTCAGGCGGGAGTACCTACGAGCAGTACTTC
NA | TRBJ1-2 | TRBD1 | TRBV16 | CASSGTGVGYTF | TGTGCCAGCAGCGGGACAGGGGTTGGCTACACCTTC